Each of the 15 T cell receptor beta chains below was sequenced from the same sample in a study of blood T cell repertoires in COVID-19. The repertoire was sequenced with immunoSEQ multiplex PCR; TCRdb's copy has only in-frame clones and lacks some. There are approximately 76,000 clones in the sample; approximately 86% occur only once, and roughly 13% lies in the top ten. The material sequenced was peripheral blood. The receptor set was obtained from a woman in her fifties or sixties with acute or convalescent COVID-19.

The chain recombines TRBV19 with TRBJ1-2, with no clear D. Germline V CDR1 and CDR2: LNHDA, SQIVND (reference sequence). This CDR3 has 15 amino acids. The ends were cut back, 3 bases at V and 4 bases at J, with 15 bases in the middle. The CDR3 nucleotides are TGTGCCAGTAGTATCGAAGGGAGAGGGTCCTATGGCTACACCTTC. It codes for CASSIEGRGSYGYTF. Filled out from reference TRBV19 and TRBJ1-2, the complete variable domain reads DGGITQSPKYLFRKEGQNVTLSCEQNLNHDAMYWYRQDPGQGLRLIYYSQIVNDFQKGDIAEGYSVSREKKESFPLTVTSAQKNPTAFYLCASSIEGRGSYGYTFGSGTRLTVV.

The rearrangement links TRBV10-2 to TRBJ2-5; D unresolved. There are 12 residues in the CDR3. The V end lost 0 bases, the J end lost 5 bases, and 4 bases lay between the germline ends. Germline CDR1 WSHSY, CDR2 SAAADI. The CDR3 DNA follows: TGCGCCAGCAGTGAGTCTGGCGAGACCCAGTACTTC. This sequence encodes CASSESGETQYF.

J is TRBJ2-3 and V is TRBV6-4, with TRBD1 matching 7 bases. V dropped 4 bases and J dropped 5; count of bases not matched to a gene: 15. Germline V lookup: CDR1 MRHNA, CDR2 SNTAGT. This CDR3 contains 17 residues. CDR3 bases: TGTGCCAGCAGTGTAGCGAGGGGGCCACTTGTCGAAGATACGCAGTATTTT. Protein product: CASSVARGPLVEDTQYF.

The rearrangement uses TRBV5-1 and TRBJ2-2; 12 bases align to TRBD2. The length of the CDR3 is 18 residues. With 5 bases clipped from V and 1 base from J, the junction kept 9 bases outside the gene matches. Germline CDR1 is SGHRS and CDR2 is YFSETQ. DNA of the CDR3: TGCGCCAGCAGTTTGCTAGCGGGGGGGCTCCTGAACACCGGGGAGCTGTTTTTT. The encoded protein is CASSLLAGGLLNTGELFF.

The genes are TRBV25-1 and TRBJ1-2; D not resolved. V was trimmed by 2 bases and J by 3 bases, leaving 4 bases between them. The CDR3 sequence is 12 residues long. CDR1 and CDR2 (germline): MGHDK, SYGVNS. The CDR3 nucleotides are TGTGCCAGCAGTGAAGGCCACTATGGCTACACCTTC. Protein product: CASSEGHYGYTF.

The CDR3 is CATSQEAGSGANVLTF. The CDR3 DNA sequence: TGTGCCACCAGCCAGGAGGCGGGCTCTGGGGCCAACGTCCTGACTTTC. This sequence joins TRBV15 and TRBJ2-6; D might be TRBD2 (5 bases). The CDR3 has 16 residues. The V end lost 5 bases, the J end lost 0 bases, and 11 bases lay between the germline ends. Germline-derived CDR1 and CDR2 are LNHNV and YYDKDF (reference sequence).

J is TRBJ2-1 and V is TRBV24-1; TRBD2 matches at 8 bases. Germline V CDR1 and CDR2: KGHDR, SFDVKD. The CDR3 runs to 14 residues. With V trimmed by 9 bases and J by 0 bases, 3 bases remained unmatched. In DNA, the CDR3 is TGTGCCACCCCGGGGGGGAGCTCCTACAATGAGCAGTTCTTC. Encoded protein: CATPGGSSYNEQFF.

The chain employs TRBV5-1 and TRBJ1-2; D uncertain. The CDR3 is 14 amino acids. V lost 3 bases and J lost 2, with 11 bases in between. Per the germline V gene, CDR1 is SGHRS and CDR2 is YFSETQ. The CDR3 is CASSSTPTNYGYTF. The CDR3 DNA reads TGCGCCAGCAGCTCGACACCGACGAACTATGGCTACACCTTC.

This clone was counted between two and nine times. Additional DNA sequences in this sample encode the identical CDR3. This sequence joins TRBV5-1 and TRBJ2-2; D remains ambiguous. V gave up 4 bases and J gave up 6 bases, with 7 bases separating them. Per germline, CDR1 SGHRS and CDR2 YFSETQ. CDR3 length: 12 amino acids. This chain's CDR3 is CASSPVPGELFF. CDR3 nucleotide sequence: TGCGCCAGCAGCCCCGTTCCCGGGGAGCTGTTTTTT.

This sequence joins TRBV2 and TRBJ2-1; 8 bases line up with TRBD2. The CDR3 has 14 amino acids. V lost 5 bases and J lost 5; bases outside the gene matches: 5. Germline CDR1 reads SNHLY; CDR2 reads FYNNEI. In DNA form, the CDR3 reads TGTGCCAGCAGTAGTTTAGCGGGGAACAATGAGCAGTTCTTC. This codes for CASSSLAGNNEQFF.

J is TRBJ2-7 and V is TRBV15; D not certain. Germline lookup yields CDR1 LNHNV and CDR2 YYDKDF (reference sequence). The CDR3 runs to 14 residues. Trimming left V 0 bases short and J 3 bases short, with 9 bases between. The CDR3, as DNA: TGTGCCACCAGCAGAGATTATCAGGACTACGAGCAGTACTTC. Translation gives CATSRDYQDYEQYF.

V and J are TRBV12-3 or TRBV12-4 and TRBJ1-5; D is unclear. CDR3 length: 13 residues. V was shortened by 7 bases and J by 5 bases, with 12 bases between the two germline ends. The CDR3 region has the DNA TGTGCCAGCACTTTTCGGCGGGATCAGCCCCAGCATTTT. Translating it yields CASTFRRDQPQHF.

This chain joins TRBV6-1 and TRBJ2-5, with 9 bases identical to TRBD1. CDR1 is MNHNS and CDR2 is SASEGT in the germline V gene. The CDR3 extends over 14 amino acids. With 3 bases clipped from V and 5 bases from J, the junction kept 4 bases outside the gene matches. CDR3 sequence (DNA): TGTGCCAGCAGTGAGGGGACAGGGTTGGAGACCCAGTACTTC. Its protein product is CASSEGTGLETQYF.

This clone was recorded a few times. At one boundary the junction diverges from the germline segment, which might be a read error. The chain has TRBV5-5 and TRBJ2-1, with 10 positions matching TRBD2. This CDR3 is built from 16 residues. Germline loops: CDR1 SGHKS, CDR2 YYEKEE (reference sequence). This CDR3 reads CASTQSALAGYTEQFF. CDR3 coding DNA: TGTGCCAGCACACAGTCGGCACTAGCGGGGTACACTGAGCAGTTCTTC.

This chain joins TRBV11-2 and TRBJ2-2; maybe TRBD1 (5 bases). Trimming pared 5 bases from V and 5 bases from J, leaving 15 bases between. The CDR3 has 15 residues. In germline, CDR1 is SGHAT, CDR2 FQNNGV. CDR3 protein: CASSIEQVVTGELFF. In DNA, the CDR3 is TGTGCCAGCAGCATCGAACAGGTTGTGACCGGGGAGCTGTTTTTT.